Below are 14 T cell receptor beta chains sequenced from a single sample in a study of T-cell memory formation after mild COVID-19. TCRdb processed the 5' RACE reads anew with MiXCR; each CDR3 protein has one entry. The table lists hundreds of thousands of distinct CDR3 sequences, about a fifth of them singletons. The sequencing input was PBMCs or a T cell subset sorted from them (not recorded which). The receptor source for this set is an adult woman who had mild COVID-19 (a few samples of this study predate the infection). Cell type and time point are not known.

This clonotype was recorded a few times. The chain couples TRBV18 to TRBJ2-7, with 7 bases aligning to TRBD1. The CDR3 has 16 amino acids. V gave up 5 bases and J gave up 4 bases; unmatched junction bases: 14. Germline V gene data show CDR1 as KGHSH and CDR2 as LQKENI. The DNA for the CDR3 is TGTGCCAGCTCATCTACTCAGGGACAGATTGGGTACGAGCAGTACTTC. It specifies CASSSTQGQIGYEQYF.

The V and J genes are TRBV2 and TRBJ1-6; D is uncertain. V lost 4 bases and J lost 3, with 13 bases in between. Germline V gene lookup returns CDR1 SNHLY and CDR2 FYNNEI. The CDR3 loop spans 16 amino acids. CDR3 sequence: CASSAQAPGYNSPLHF. The CDR3 DNA reads as TGTGCCAGCAGTGCTCAGGCGCCGGGCTATAATTCACCCCTCCACTTT. Filled out from reference TRBV2 and TRBJ1-6, the complete variable domain reads EPEVTQTPSHQVTQMGQEVILRCVPISNHLYFYWYRQILGQKVEFLVSFYNNEISEKSEIFDDQFSVERPDGSNFTLKIRSTKLEDSAMYFCASSAQAPGYNSPLHFGNGTRLTVT.

This clonotype was picked up a small number of times. The chain uses TRBV5-1 and TRBJ2-5; D may correspond to TRBD1 or TRBD2 (5 bases each). Germline CDR1 is SGHRS and CDR2 is YFSETQ. Trimming pared 4 bases from V and 5 bases from J, leaving 21 bases between. The length of the CDR3 is 16 residues. The CDR3 loop reads CASSVGDRGYSETQYF. As DNA, the CDR3 is TGCGCCAGCAGCGTGGGGGACCGAGGTTATTCGGAGACCCAGTACTTC. Based on the CDR3 plus reference TRBV5-1 and TRBJ2-5, the full variable domain is KAGVTQTPRYLIKTRGQQVTLSCSPISGHRSVSWYQQTPGQGLQFLFEYFSETQRNKGNFPGRFSGRQFSNSRSEMNVSTLELGDSALYLCASSVGDRGYSETQYFGPGTRLLVL.

This clonotype appeared a few times. This chain links TRBV7-3 with TRBJ1-1, with TRBD1 matching 7 bases. The ends lost 5 bases at V and 8 bases at J; junction bases unmatched: 11. CDR1 is SGHTA and CDR2 is FQGTGA in the germline V gene. The CDR3 runs 14 residues. The CDR3 region is CASSPTGTAEEAFF. The CDR3 DNA is TGTGCCAGCAGCCCTACGGGGACAGCGGAAGAAGCTTTCTTT.

The V gene is TRBV5-6, the J gene TRBJ2-3; 11 bases fit TRBD2. The CDR3 has 15 amino acids. Germline V lookup: CDR1 SGHDT, CDR2 YYEEEE. V lost 5 bases to trimming and J lost 4 bases; unmatched junction nucleotides: 6. CDR3 loop: CASSTSGGGADTQYF. CDR3 DNA sequence: TGTGCCAGCAGTACTAGCGGGGGAGGGGCAGATACGCAGTATTTT.

This clonotype was counted a few times. This chain links TRBV18 with TRBJ2-1; 8 bases align to TRBD2. V dropped 3 bases and J dropped 0; count of bases not matched to a gene: 7. Per the germline V gene, CDR1 is KGHSH and CDR2 is LQKENI. This CDR3 is built from 17 residues. The CDR3 protein is CASSPGGLVSSYNEQFF. The CDR3 region has the DNA TGTGCCAGCTCACCGGGGGGACTAGTGAGCTCCTACAATGAGCAGTTCTTC.

This clonotype was observed a handful of times. CDR3 DNA sequence: TGTGCCAGCAGCTTAAGAAGCGCGGGGGCGACAGATACGCAGTATTTT. It yields the protein CASSLRSAGATDTQYF. The chain is built from TRBV7-6 and TRBJ2-3, with D tentatively TRBD2 (7 bases). The CDR3 has 16 amino acids. Between the trimmed V and J ends, which lost 2 bases and 3 bases, there was a span of 15 bases. Germline CDR1 reads SGHVS; CDR2 reads FNYEAQ. Looking up the rest from reference TRBV7-6 and TRBJ2-3 gives the full variable domain: GAGVSQSPRYKVTKRGQDVALRCDPISGHVSLYWYRQALGQGPEFLTYFNYEAQQDKSGLPNDRFSAERPEGSISTLTIQRTEQRDSAMYRCASSLRSAGATDTQYFGPGTRLTVL.

This clonotype was picked up a small number of times. The chain joins TRBV6-4 to TRBJ2-1; D ambiguous. This CDR3 has 13 amino acids. Germline values: CDR1 MRHNA, CDR2 SNTAGT. Trimming stripped 2 bases from V and 5 bases from J, with 7 bases between. The CDR3 nucleotides are TGTGCCAGCAGTGACGGGAACAACAATGAGCAGTTCTTC. Encoded protein: CASSDGNNNEQFF.

This rearrangement joins TRBV24-1 to TRBJ2-1; 7 positions match TRBD2. With V trimmed by 4 bases and J by 2 bases, 10 bases remained unmatched. Germline assignment: CDR1 KGHDR and CDR2 SFDVKD. This CDR3 has 17 residues. The CDR3 spells CATSDGRWASTYNEQFF. The CDR3 nucleotides are TGTGCCACCAGTGACGGGAGGTGGGCCTCTACCTACAATGAGCAGTTCTTC.

The chain has TRBV3-1 and TRBJ2-7; 9 positions agree with TRBD2. CDR1 is LGHDT and CDR2 is YNNKEL in the germline V gene (reference sequence). CDR3 length: 17 residues. Trimming took 4 bases from V and 0 from J; bases not matched to a gene: 10. For the CDR3, the DNA is TGTGCCAGCAGCCCACCTTCCGGGACTAGCCGCTCCTACGAGCAGTACTTC. Amino acid sequence: CASSPPSGTSRSYEQYF.

The CDR3 nucleotides are TGTGCCAGTAGTATGGGGCGGACAGGGACTCCTATGAACACTGAAGCTTTCTTT. Encoded protein: CASSMGRTGTPMNTEAFF. The chain uses TRBV19 and TRBJ1-1, with 8 bases fitting TRBD1. Germline V gene data show CDR1 as LNHDA and CDR2 as SQIVND (reference sequence). With 3 bases clipped from V and 0 bases from J, the junction kept 12 bases outside the gene matches. CDR3 length: 18 amino acids.

This rearrangement joins TRBV14 to TRBJ2-7; TRBD2 matches at 14 bases. V lost 5 bases, J lost 0 bases, and 9 bases stayed unmatched. CDR3 length: 18 amino acids. Germline loops: CDR1 SGHDN, CDR2 FVKESK. The CDR3 reads CASSSGLAGGWSSYEQYF. CDR3 nucleotides: TGTGCCAGCAGCTCCGGACTAGCGGGGGGCTGGAGCTCCTACGAGCAGTACTTC. Using reference TRBV14 and TRBJ2-7 for the parts outside the CDR3, the full variable domain is EAGVTQFPSHSVIEKGQTVTLRCDPISGHDNLYWYRRVMGKEIKFLLHFVKESKQDESGMPNNRFLAERTGGTYSTLKVQPAELEDSGVYFCASSSGLAGGWSSYEQYFGPGTRLTVT.

The chain combines TRBV7-9 with TRBJ1-2, with D possibly matching TRBD1 (6 bases). There are 14 residues in the CDR3. The germline gives CDR1 SEHNR, CDR2 FQNEAQ (reference sequence). V lost 1 base and J 4 bases, leaving 10 bases between the germline ends. The CDR3 reads CASSLGDILYGYTF. CDR3 bases: TGTGCCAGCAGCTTAGGGGACATCCTCTATGGCTACACCTTC.

The J gene is TRBJ1-1, the V gene TRBV7-2; D uncertain. The CDR3 extends over 13 amino acids. Germline CDR1 and CDR2: SGHTA and FQGNSA. V gave up 5 bases and J gave up 1 base, with 8 bases separating them. CDR3 in DNA: TGTGCCAGCAGCCAAATAGGGAACACTGAAGCTTTCTTT. It yields the protein CASSQIGNTEAFF.